The 29 T cell receptor beta chains reported below all come from one sample, sequenced in a study of OX40 agonist ivuxolimab in advanced cancers. Sequenced by immunoSEQ multiplex PCR; TCRdb stores in-frame clones only, minus some. The sample has 65,000 or so clones, approximately 80% seen once. This material consisted of CD4+ or CD8+ T cells sorted from blood, taken in a trial of the OX40 agonist ivuxolimab. The source is an adult with an advanced solid tumor such as melanoma, head and neck, liver or kidney cancer.

The chain joins TRBV6-6 to TRBJ2-3; 11 bases are shared with TRBD2. The CDR3 covers 16 residues. Germline V gene sequence: CDR1 MNHNY, CDR2 SVGAGI (reference sequence). V lost 0 bases, J lost 6 bases, and 5 bases stayed unmatched. The CDR3 DNA reads TGTGCCAGCAGTTACTCGTTAGCGGGGGGGCGGGATACGCAGTATTTT. It encodes CASSYSLAGGRDTQYF.

The chain carries TRBV11-2 and TRBJ1-4, with TRBD1 matching 7 bases. J lost 4 bases, V lost 1 base, and 0 bases had no gene match. Germline-derived CDR1 and CDR2 are SGHAT and FQNNGV. The CDR3 totals 14 residues. The CDR3 nucleotides are TGTGCCAGCAGCTTAGGGGACAGTAATGAAAAACTGTTTTTT. Translated, it gives CASSLGDSNEKLFF.

V gene TRBV6-5 combines with J gene TRBJ1-1; 8 bases are a match to TRBD1. V trimming: 6 bases; J trimming: 2 bases; junction bases outside the gene matches: 5. Per the germline V gene, CDR1 is MNHEY and CDR2 is SVGAGI. CDR3 length equals 14 residues. The CDR3 region is CASRFRGRNTEAFF. The CDR3 coding sequence is TGTGCCAGCAGATTCAGGGGGCGCAACACTGAAGCTTTCTTT.

This clone came up a few times. The chain combines TRBV6-5 with TRBJ2-7, with D possibly being TRBD1 or TRBD2 (5 bases each). This CDR3 is 14 amino acids long. V was clipped by 4 bases and J by 2 bases, with 12 bases between them. Germline lookup yields CDR1 MNHEY and CDR2 SVGAGI. The CDR3 here is CASSSPGPPYEQYF. In nucleotides, the CDR3 is TGTGCCAGCAGTTCCCCGGGGCCCCCCTACGAGCAGTACTTC.

The V call is TRBV27, the J call TRBJ1-1, with 7 positions matching TRBD1. V was pared by 5 bases and J by 1 base, with 10 bases of the junction left unmatched. Germline-derived CDR1 and CDR2 are MNHEY and SMNVEV (reference sequence). The CDR3 runs 16 residues. CDR3 nucleotide sequence: TGTGCCAGCAGTCCCTTGGGACAGAGACAGAACACTGAAGCTTTCTTT. Protein product: CASSPLGQRQNTEAFF.

The gene calls are TRBV4-2 and TRBJ1-3; D remains ambiguous. Germline CDR1 and CDR2: LGHNA and YNFKEQ. With 4 bases removed from V and 3 bases from J, the gap between germline ends came to 13 bases. The CDR3 is 15 residues long. The CDR3 DNA sequence: TGTGCCAGCAGCCTCGACGCCGGCATTGGAAACACCATATATTTT. Amino acids: CASSLDAGIGNTIYF.

The CDR3 protein is CASSVPGQRTGNTIYF. The CDR3 region has the DNA TGTGCCAGTAGTGTTCCGGGACAGAGGACGGGAAACACCATATATTTT. This chain uses TRBV19 with TRBJ1-3; TRBD1 matches 7 bases. J was trimmed by 4 bases and V by 5 bases; bases with no gene match: 11. CDR1 is LNHDA, CDR2 SQIVND, per germline (reference sequence). The CDR3 sequence is 16 residues long.

The rearrangement uses TRBV4-3 and TRBJ1-5; no reliable D call. Germline V lookup: CDR1 LGHNA, CDR2 YSLEER. V lost 0 bases and J 7 bases, leaving 7 bases between the germline ends. This CDR3 spans 13 amino acids. CDR3 in amino acids: CASSQEIGQPQHF. The CDR3 nucleotides are TGCGCCAGCAGCCAAGAGATAGGACAGCCCCAGCATTTT.

V usage is TRBV27 and J usage is TRBJ1-1, with D unclear. The germline CDR1 and CDR2 sequences are MNHEY and SMNVEV (reference sequence). Trimming removed 4 bases at V and 5 bases at J, with 11 bases between. This CDR3 is 13 amino acids long. The CDR3: CASSSHMGTEAFF. In nucleotides, the CDR3 is TGTGCCAGCAGTTCCCACATGGGAACTGAAGCTTTCTTT.

The chain combines TRBV6-6 with TRBJ1-3; 9 nucleotides agree with TRBD1. J was trimmed by 4 bases and V by 4 bases; bases with no gene match: 2. Germline CDR1 reads MNHNY; CDR2 reads SVGAGI (reference sequence). CDR3 length: 14 amino acids. DNA for the CDR3: TGTGCCAGCAGTTGGGACAGGGCCGGAAACACCATATATTTT. Translation: CASSWDRAGNTIYF.

For the CDR3, the DNA is TGTGCCAGCTCACCATCTCAGGGTTCCGAGCAGTACTTC. Its protein is CASSPSQGSEQYF. The chain links TRBV18 to TRBJ2-7, with a possible D match to TRBD1 (5 bases). The CDR3 is 13 residues long. Germline loops: CDR1 KGHSH, CDR2 LQKENI. V was trimmed by 2 bases and J by 6 bases, leaving 11 bases between them. Drawing the rest from reference TRBV18 and TRBJ2-7, the complete variable domain is NAGVMQNPRHLVRRRGQEARLRCSPMKGHSHVYWYRQLPEEGLKFMVYLQKENIIDESGMPKERFSAEFPKEGPSILRIQQVVRGDSAAYFCASSPSQGSEQYFGPGTRLTVT.

This sequence joins TRBV5-6 and TRBJ1-5; D uncertain. Germline CDR1 and CDR2: SGHDT and YYEEEE. V dropped 2 bases and J dropped 4 bases, with 7 bases sitting between them. CDR3 length equals 13 residues. CDR3 region: CASSLGPNQPQHF. The CDR3, as DNA: TGTGCCAGCAGCTTAGGCCCAAATCAGCCCCAGCATTTT.

The chain has TRBV20-1 and TRBJ2-2; D gene ambiguous. This CDR3 is 11 amino acids long. The V and J ends lost 1 base and 6 bases respectively, with 3 bases between them. The V gene's germline CDR1 is DFQATT and CDR2 SNEGSKA (reference sequence). The CDR3 protein is CSARAPGELFF. CDR3 nucleotides: TGCAGTGCTAGAGCACCCGGGGAGCTGTTTTTT.

The chain joins TRBV6-1 to TRBJ1-3; D remains unclear. The CDR3 runs 16 residues. Germline values: CDR1 MNHNS, CDR2 SASEGT. Trimming took 6 bases from V and 3 from J, leaving 18 bases between them. As DNA, the CDR3 is TGTGCCAGCAGCGAACCCGGGAGAGGACGTGGAAACACCATATATTTT. This sequence encodes CASSEPGRGRGNTIYF.

V usage is TRBV19 and J usage is TRBJ1-2; maybe TRBD1 (6 bases). Looked up from germline, CDR1 is LNHDA and CDR2 is SQIVND (reference sequence). V lost 3 bases, J lost 4 bases, and 15 bases lay in between. The CDR3 contains 15 residues. The CDR3 coding sequence is TGTGCCAGTAGTATTGCTCAGGGGCGCGTCTATGGCTACACCTTC. The encoded protein is CASSIAQGRVYGYTF.

V and J are TRBV19 and TRBJ2-6; no firm D call. Trimming stripped 7 bases from V and 0 bases from J, with 10 bases between. CDR3 length equals 15 residues. Germline V gene sequence: CDR1 LNHDA, CDR2 SQIVND (reference sequence). CDR3 nucleotide sequence: TGTGCCAGTAAGCAGGTCCTCTCTGGGGCCAACGTCCTGACTTTC. Translation: CASKQVLSGANVLTF.

Concerning this clone itself: This sample also contains other DNA sequences that code for the same CDR3. The chain combines TRBV12-5 with TRBJ2-6; maybe TRBD2 (5 bases). Trimming removed 5 bases at V and 3 bases at J, with 8 bases between. CDR1 and CDR2 (germline): LGHNT, FRNRAP. There are 14 residues in the CDR3. CDR3 in DNA: TGTGCTAGTGGTCGGGGAGATGGGGCCAACGTCCTGACTTTC. Protein: CASGRGDGANVLTF.

This clone was detected once. V gene TRBV5-6 combines with J gene TRBJ2-5; the D call may be TRBD1 or TRBD2 (5 bases each). This CDR3 comprises 15 residues. V lost 2 bases and J 4 bases, leaving 15 bases between the germline ends. CDR1 is SGHDT and CDR2 is YYEEEE in the germline V gene. The CDR3 coding sequence is TGTGCCAGCAGCTTCTTCGTGGGGGTTGGAGAGACCCAGTACTTC. Protein sequence: CASSFFVGVGETQYF.

V and J are TRBV5-1 and TRBJ2-7, with 8 bases that match TRBD2. Germline trimming cut 0 bases from V and 5 bases from J; bases unmatched to any gene: 7. The CDR3 covers 15 residues. Germline V gene sequence: CDR1 SGHRS, CDR2 YFSETQ. The CDR3 reads CASSLAGGLLDEQYF. The CDR3 nucleotides are TGCGCCAGCAGCTTGGCGGGAGGGCTGCTCGACGAGCAGTACTTC. The whole variable domain, filled in from reference TRBV5-1 and TRBJ2-7, reads KAGVTQTPRYLIKTRGQQVTLSCSPISGHRSVSWYQQTPGQGLQFLFEYFSETQRNKGNFPGRFSGRQFSNSRSEMNVSTLELGDSALYLCASSLAGGLLDEQYFGPGTRLTVT.

This clone was detected once. The chain carries TRBV9 and TRBJ2-3; no clear D gene. CDR3 size: 14 residues. V was shortened by 2 bases and J by 6 bases, with 13 bases between the two germline ends. The germline CDR1 and CDR2 sequences are SGDLS and YYNGEE. The CDR3 protein is CASSVSATWDTQYF. Here the CDR3 DNA reads TGTGCCAGCAGCGTGTCTGCAACATGGGATACGCAGTATTTT.

This chain connects TRBV11-3 to TRBJ2-1; D gene unclear. CDR3 length equals 14 residues. Germline values: CDR1 SGHNT, CDR2 YENEEA. Trimming took 5 bases from V and 5 from J, leaving 13 bases between them. The CDR3 nucleotides read TGTGCCAGCAGCCTACCGAAAATAGACAATGAGCAGTTCTTC. Protein: CASSLPKIDNEQFF. The whole variable domain, filled in from reference TRBV11-3 and TRBJ2-1, reads EAGVVQSPRYKIIEKKQPVAFWCNPISGHNTLYWYLQNLGQGPELLIRYENEEAVDDSQLPKDRFSAERLKGVDSTLKIQPAELGDSAVYLCASSLPKIDNEQFFGPGTRLTVL.

The J gene is TRBJ2-5, the V gene TRBV4-3; 16 bases agree with TRBD2. V was clipped by 3 bases and J by 2 bases; unmatched bases: 6. Germline CDR1 LGHNA, CDR2 YSLEER. There are 18 residues in the CDR3. The DNA for the CDR3 is TGCGCCAGCAGCCAGGGACTAGCGGGGGGGCCTAAACAAGAGACCCAGTACTTC. As protein: CASSQGLAGGPKQETQYF.

The chain is built from TRBV5-1 and TRBJ2-5; perhaps TRBD1 as D (6 bases). The V end was cut by 4 bases, the J end by 1 base, with 11 bases between. The CDR3 is 14 residues long. Germline loops: CDR1 SGHRS, CDR2 YFSETQ. The CDR3 DNA reads TGCGCCAGCAGCCTGGGGACAACCCAAGAGACCCAGTACTTC. Translated: CASSLGTTQETQYF.

This rearrangement joins TRBV6-5 to TRBJ1-2, with a tentative D call TRBD1 (5 bases). V was pared by 0 bases and J by 3 bases, with 8 bases between. The V gene's germline CDR1 is MNHEY and CDR2 SVGAGI. CDR3 size: 14 residues. Written as DNA, the CDR3 is TGTGCCAGCAGTTACTCGCAGGGCTACTATGGCTACACCTTC. Translating gives CASSYSQGYYGYTF.

This chain uses TRBV27 with TRBJ2-5; D is undetermined. The end of the DNA fits TRBJ2-7 better, so the J call may be wrong. From germline, CDR1 is MNHEY and CDR2 SMNVEV (reference sequence). The CDR3 covers 14 residues. CDR3: CASSSMGLPYEQYF. The CDR3 bases are TGTGCCAGCAGTTCGATGGGCCTTCCCTACGAGCAGTACTTC.

This chain links TRBV7-9 with TRBJ1-5; 7 nucleotides line up with TRBD1. The V segment lost 3 bases and the J segment 4 bases; nucleotides outside the gene matches: 3. This CDR3 contains 14 residues. Per germline, CDR1 SEHNR and CDR2 FQNEAQ (reference sequence). DNA of the CDR3: TGTGCCAGCAGCTTTCCGGGACAGAATCAGCCCCAGCATTTT. Translating it yields CASSFPGQNQPQHF.

The chain has TRBV30 and TRBJ2-3; tentatively, D is TRBD2 (6 bases). Germline V lookup: CDR1 GTSNPN, CDR2 SVGIG (reference sequence). CDR3 length equals 13 residues. Trimming took off 0 bases at V and 14 bases at J, with 18 bases between the two ends. This CDR3 reads CAWSVKLDYLPYF. For the CDR3, the DNA is TGTGCCTGGAGTGTAAAATTGGACTACTTACCGTATTTT.

The J gene is TRBJ2-3, the V gene TRBV5-6; tentative D call: TRBD1 (5 bases). The CDR3 spans 15 residues. Germline V lookup: CDR1 SGHDT, CDR2 YYEEEE. Trimming shortened V by 2 bases and J by 4 bases, and 14 bases separated the two germline ends. CDR3 nucleotide sequence: TGTGCCAGCAGCTTCCCGGACACGACCCCAGATACGCAGTATTTT. Protein product: CASSFPDTTPDTQYF.

The chain is built from TRBV28 and TRBJ2-5; TRBD1 is a possible D gene (6 bases). The V end was cut by 7 bases, the J end by 2 bases, with 14 bases between. The CDR3 runs 14 residues. Germline V gives CDR1 MDHEN, CDR2 SYDVKM. The CDR3 here is CASTSQGVQETQYF. CDR3 bases: TGTGCCAGCACTTCACAGGGAGTTCAAGAGACCCAGTACTTC. Full variable domain (rest looked up from reference TRBV28 and TRBJ2-5): DVKVTQSSRYLVKRTGEKVFLECVQDMDHENMFWYRQDPGLGLRLIYFSYDVKMKEKGDIPEGYSVSREKKERFSLILESASTNQTSMYLCASTSQGVQETQYFGPGTRLLVL.